The 24 T cell receptor beta chains below were found in one sample sequenced in a study of blood T cells in healthy people across ages. Primed by a sample-barcoded 5' primer and a J-beta primer mix, a second PCR proceeded for roughly 7 to 11 cycles. TCRdb independently ran MiXCR on the 5' RACE reads; one entry per CDR3 protein. Here the sample spans about 1.4 million distinct CDR3 sequences, approximately 59% being singletons. Specimen: blood. The receptors here all came from a man aged 18 to 29 in good health.

This chain connects TRBV2 to TRBJ2-5, with D unclear. V was cut by 4 bases and J by 0 bases, with 6 bases left in between. This CDR3 has 13 amino acids. Looked up from germline, CDR1 is SNHLY and CDR2 is FYNNEI. This CDR3 reads CASSALYQETQYF. CDR3 bases: TGTGCCAGCAGTGCCTTGTACCAAGAGACCCAGTACTTC.

This chain connects TRBV20-1 to TRBJ1-6; TRBD1 aligns across 10 bases. The J segment lost 7 bases and the V segment lost 3 bases, leaving 6 bases of the junction unmatched. The CDR3 totals 15 residues. Germline values: CDR1 DFQATT, CDR2 SNEGSKA (reference sequence). CDR3 coding DNA: TGCAGTGCTAGGCATTGGGACAGGGGAAATTCACCCCTCCACTTT. Protein sequence: CSARHWDRGNSPLHF.

The chain uses TRBV10-3 and TRBJ2-1; D gene ambiguous. V shed 6 bases and J shed 2 bases, with 11 bases lying between them. CDR1 ENHRY and CDR2 SYGVKD come from the germline V gene. There are 14 residues in the CDR3. CDR3 residues: CAIRVVVPYNEQFF. CDR3 nucleotide sequence: TGTGCCATCAGGGTGGTTGTCCCCTACAATGAGCAGTTCTTC.

The rearrangement uses TRBV5-1 and TRBJ2-1, with 11 bases identical to TRBD1. CDR1 is SGHRS, CDR2 YFSETQ, per germline. This CDR3 is built from 16 residues. After removal of 6 bases from V and 6 bases from J, the junction contained 11 bases not matched to a gene. The CDR3 protein is CASTYTTGTGGNEQFF. DNA for the CDR3: TGCGCCAGCACCTACACAACCGGGACAGGGGGCAATGAGCAGTTCTTC. The complete variable domain, with remaining parts taken from reference TRBV5-1 and TRBJ2-1, reads KAGVTQTPRYLIKTRGQQVTLSCSPISGHRSVSWYQQTPGQGLQFLFEYFSETQRNKGNFPGRFSGRQFSNSRSEMNVSTLELGDSALYLCASTYTTGTGGNEQFFGPGTRLTVL.

The rearrangement uses TRBV20-1 and TRBJ2-5; 7 positions match TRBD1. Germline CDR1 DFQATT, CDR2 SNEGSKA (reference sequence). With V trimmed by 0 bases and J by 3 bases, 7 bases remained unmatched. The CDR3 covers 15 residues. As DNA, the CDR3 is TGCAGTGCTAGAGAGACAGGGTTTGGGAAAGAGACCCAGTACTTC. As protein: CSARETGFGKETQYF.

The rearrangement uses TRBV29-1 and TRBJ2-2, with 11 bases that match TRBD1. V lost 6 bases, J lost 6 bases, and 6 bases stayed unmatched. CDR1 and CDR2 from the germline V gene are SQVTM and ANQGSEA. This CDR3 spans 14 amino acids. The CDR3 loop is CSVWTGGLSGELFF. The CDR3 DNA follows: TGCAGCGTGTGGACAGGGGGCCTCTCCGGGGAGCTGTTTTTT.

The chain joins TRBV2 to TRBJ2-1; 7 positions match TRBD2. This CDR3 has 14 amino acids. Germline assignment: CDR1 SNHLY and CDR2 FYNNEI. The trim removed 8 bases at V and 2 bases at J, leaving 6 bases unmatched. CDR3 bases: TGTGCCAGCCCCGATACTAGCGCCTACAATGAGCAGTTCTTC. It is translated as CASPDTSAYNEQFF.

This clonotype was counted a few times. V and J are TRBV27 and TRBJ2-5; D is unresolved. The J call is doubtful: the DNA matches TRBJ2-7 better. Germline V gives CDR1 MNHEY, CDR2 SMNVEV (reference sequence). The CDR3 is made up of 14 amino acids. CDR3 amino acids: CASSLEFKGYEQYF. The CDR3 DNA reads as TGTGCCAGCAGTTTAGAATTCAAGGGCTACGAGCAGTACTTC.

The chain carries TRBV6-1 and TRBJ2-2; the match to TRBD2 covers 13 bases. From germline, CDR1 is MNHNS and CDR2 SASEGT. CDR3 length equals 18 residues. J lost 8 bases, V lost 2 bases, and 11 bases had no gene match. The CDR3: CASSEWIGLAGEKGELFF. The CDR3 DNA reads as TGTGCCAGCAGTGAATGGATTGGACTAGCGGGAGAGAAAGGGGAGCTGTTTTTT.

This chain connects TRBV2 to TRBJ2-1, with 7 bases matching TRBD1. The ends lost 4 bases at V and 6 bases at J; junction bases unmatched: 15. The V gene's germline CDR1 is SNHLY and CDR2 FYNNEI. The CDR3 consists of 17 residues. In DNA, the CDR3 is TGTGCCAGCAGTGGGGTGCACAGGGGCGACCCCACCAATGAGCAGTTCTTC. It is translated as CASSGVHRGDPTNEQFF.

This chain joins TRBV12-3 or TRBV12-4 and TRBJ1-2, with 10 bases identical to TRBD1. The CDR3 length is 17 residues. Trimming cost V 4 bases and J 5 bases; bases outside gene matches: 13. CDR3 bases: TGTGCCAGCAGTTCTGAGACAGGGGGCGCGGGGGGTTATGGCTACACCTTC. Its protein is CASSSETGGAGGYGYTF.

This sequence joins TRBV20-1 and TRBJ1-2; 7 nucleotides agree with TRBD1. This CDR3 comprises 15 residues. Per germline, CDR1 DFQATT and CDR2 SNEGSKA (reference sequence). Trimming removed 4 bases from V and 4 bases from J; junction bases left unmatched: 12. CDR3 in amino acids: CSAKVTGRGIYGYTF. The CDR3 nucleotides are TGCAGTGCTAAGGTTACAGGCAGGGGGATCTATGGCTACACCTTC.

In this sample, this clonotype turned up once. The CDR3 DNA sequence: TGCAGTGCTAGAGTCGGACAGGGCTCCAGCAAGGGCTACACCTTC. This gives the protein CSARVGQGSSKGYTF. The chain has TRBV20-1 and TRBJ1-2; 8 positions agree with TRBD1. The CDR3 totals 15 residues. After removal of 1 base from V and 8 bases from J, the junction contained 12 bases not matched to a gene. Germline V gives CDR1 DFQATT, CDR2 SNEGSKA (reference sequence).

This clonotype has a single count. This chain uses TRBV12-3 or TRBV12-4 with TRBJ2-5; TRBD1 matches at 7 bases. The tail of the sequence fits TRBJ2-7 better, so the J call may be wrong. The CDR3 spans 12 residues. CDR3 DNA: TGTGCCAGCAAACAGGGGTACAGCGAGCAGTACTTC. Translated: CASKQGYSEQYF.

V gene TRBV5-1 combines with J gene TRBJ1-4; D ambiguous. In germline, CDR1 is SGHRS, CDR2 YFSETQ. The CDR3 is 16 residues long. Between the trimmed V and J ends, which lost 5 bases and 0 bases, there was a span of 14 bases. CDR3 in DNA: TGCGCCAGCAGACCTGAGGGAGCGTCAACTAATGAAAAACTGTTTTTT. Protein sequence: CASRPEGASTNEKLFF.

J is TRBJ2-7 and V is TRBV6-5; tentative D call: TRBD2 (6 bases). The CDR3 has 15 amino acids. V lost 6 bases to trimming and J lost 3 bases, with 18 bases between them. CDR1 is MNHEY, CDR2 SVGAGI, per germline. The chain's CDR3 is CASSPSVGGNYEQYF. CDR3 bases: TGTGCCAGCAGCCCCTCTGTTGGGGGGAACTACGAGCAGTACTTC.

In its sample, this clonotype was seen a few times. V usage is TRBV4-1 and J usage is TRBJ2-7, with D possibly matching TRBD2 (5 bases). The germline V gene has CDR1 MGHRA and CDR2 YSYEKL. The V and J ends lost 5 bases and 0 bases respectively, with 17 bases between them. CDR3 length equals 16 residues. CDR3 amino acids: CASSSRDPRSSYEQYF. In DNA, the CDR3 is TGCGCCAGCAGCTCGAGGGATCCGAGAAGCTCCTACGAGCAGTACTTC.

The J gene is TRBJ1-2, the V gene TRBV7-2, with 8 bases matching TRBD1. Germline CDR1 and CDR2: SGHTA and FQGNSA. After removal of 4 bases from V and 5 bases from J, the junction contained 9 bases not matched to a gene. CDR3 size: 15 residues. In DNA, the CDR3 is TGTGCCAGCAGCTCGAATAGTCGGACAGGGTATGGCTACACCTTC. Translating gives CASSSNSRTGYGYTF. Complete variable domain (other parts from reference TRBV7-2 and TRBJ1-2): GAGVSQSPSNKVTEKGKDVELRCDPISGHTALYWYRQSLGQGLEFLIYFQGNSAPDKSGLPSDRFSAERTGGSVSTLTIQRTQQEDSAVYLCASSSNSRTGYGYTFGSGTRLTVV.

A few counts support this clonotype. The chain joins TRBV12-3 or TRBV12-4 to TRBJ1-4; no clear D gene. Trimming cost V 7 bases and J 5 bases, with 17 bases left between them. The CDR3 runs to 15 residues. The chain's CDR3 is CASTPGEKRNEKLFF. CDR3 in DNA: TGTGCCAGCACCCCCGGGGAAAAGAGGAATGAAAAACTGTTTTTT.

This chain links TRBV2 with TRBJ2-1; no reliable D call. The last part of the DNA fits TRBJ2-7 better; the J call may be wrong. Germline lookup yields CDR1 SNHLY and CDR2 FYNNEI. The CDR3 loop spans 13 amino acids. CDR3 sequence reads: CASRPLSPYEQYF. The CDR3, as DNA: TGTGCCAGCAGACCCCTTAGCCCCTACGAGCAGTACTTC.

The chain recombines TRBV4-1 with TRBJ2-7; no clear D. V was shortened by 3 bases and J by 1 base, with 10 bases between the two germline ends. The CDR3 extends over 14 amino acids. Germline lookup yields CDR1 MGHRA and CDR2 YSYEKL. CDR3 coding DNA: TGCGCCAGCAGCCAGAAGGCGGCTTCCTACGAGCAGTACTTC. Its protein product is CASSQKAASYEQYF.

The chain has TRBV4-1 and TRBJ1-2; a weak D match, TRBD1 (6 bases). The length of the CDR3 is 18 residues. V shed 0 bases and J shed 3 bases, with 20 bases lying between them. Germline CDR1 and CDR2: MGHRA and YSYEKL. The chain's CDR3 is CASSQDRGHVGPHYGYTF. The CDR3 nucleotides read TGCGCCAGCAGCCAAGATCGGGGACATGTCGGACCCCACTATGGCTACACCTTC.

The chain employs TRBV13 and TRBJ2-7; TRBD1 matches 9 bases. CDR1 and CDR2 (germline): PRHDT, FYEKMQ (reference sequence). The CDR3 contains 15 residues. V shed 6 bases and J 6 bases; nucleotides not matched to a gene: 12. The DNA of the CDR3 is TGTGCCAGCAGAGGACCACAGGGGGCGTATGTCGAGCAGTACTTC. Amino acid sequence: CASRGPQGAYVEQYF.

Comment on this clonotype: No conserved phenylalanine or tryptophan ends this CDR3, so it is likely a read error. The chain has TRBV5-1 and TRBJ2-1; 10 nucleotides align to TRBD1. Germline-derived CDR1 and CDR2 are SGHRS and YFSETQ. CDR3 size: 17 residues. The V and J ends lost 4 bases and 8 bases, in that order; junction bases with no gene match: 15. As DNA, the CDR3 is TGCGCCAGCAGCACATTGCGTCCGGGACAGGGGCATGATGAGCAGTTCGTC. Encoded protein: CASSTLRPGQGHDEQFV.